This T cell receptor (beta chain) was recovered during a study of read filtering for tumor transcriptome and immune sequencing. Trimming shortened V by 4 bases and J by 2 bases, and 13 bases separated the two germline ends. The CDR3 consists of 15 residues. Germline CDR1 reads KGHSH; CDR2 reads LQKENI. This library used roughly 400 ng RNA and molecular barcoded adaptors spanning alpha/delta and beta/gamma chains. TCRdb redid the calling of the reads with MiXCR, one entry per CDR3 protein. The sample has 35,000 to 40,000 distinct CDR3 sequences, roughly an eighth seen once. This clonotype appeared many times.

This clonotype originated in a donor over 35 with multiple myeloma. This sequence joins TRBV18 and TRBJ2-3; D is uncertain. Sequenced input: a population of CD138-negative cells sorted from bone marrow. Written as DNA, the CDR3 is TGTGCCAGCTCACTCGCCAAGACGGACACAGATACGCAGTATTTT. It codes for CASSLAKTDTDTQYF.